The present TCR beta chain was sequenced within a study of identical twins. V lost 1 base and J lost 7, with 14 bases in between. Germline CDR1 DFQATT, CDR2 SNEGSKA (reference sequence). The CDR3 is 14 amino acids. This clonotype turned up a few times. Its target is not known. TCRdb re-analysed the 5' RACE reads in MiXCR, keeping a single row per CDR3 protein. Of 600,000 to 850,000 distinct CDR3 sequences listed, around a sixth are singletons. Study outcomes and limitations: There was more out-of-frame TCR alpha sharing in monozygotic twins than models estimated.

A further study also used this sample, focusing on T cells expressing NK-cell markers. That work contributes: HCMV specificity of the expanded NKG2C+ T cell clones was not established.

Sequenced material: PBMCs. This chain connects TRBV20-1 to TRBJ2-1; weak D call: TRBD2 (6 bases). The receptor was isolated from a woman aged 18-29 years in good health. CDR3 loop: CSARALADPNEQFF. In DNA form, the CDR3 reads TGCAGTGCTAGAGCCTTAGCGGACCCAAATGAGCAGTTCTTC.